This T cell receptor (beta chain) was sequenced for a study of blood T cell repertoires in COVID-19. Profiled with immunoSEQ multiplex PCR; TCRdb holds only in-frame clones, not every one. The sample includes 55,000 to 70,000 clones, 87% seen only once; the top ten take 5.5% to 8.5%. This CDR3 spans 13 amino acids. Per germline, CDR1 SGHRS and CDR2 YFSETQ. The V gene lost 4 bases and the J gene lost 4 bases, with 11 bases spanning the gap. The receptor was isolated from a man in his fifties or sixties with active or convalescent COVID-19. The sample consisted of peripheral blood. The gene calls are TRBV5-1 and TRBJ1-2; D perhaps matches TRBD1 (5 bases). CDR3 sequence (DNA): TGCGCCAGCAGCCCAGGACAAGCCTATGGCTACACCTTC. It translates to CASSPGQAYGYTF.